One T cell receptor beta chain is described in this entry. Its antigen is not known. Since a much larger clone is just one base distant, this may be a read error. The data belong to a study of T cell responses to AZD1222 COVID-19 vaccine. Method: immunoSEQ multiplex PCR; TCRdb's copy keeps in-frame clones and lacks some. Of roughly 140,000 clones in the sample, about 90% were seen once. With 3 bases removed from V and 0 bases from J, the gap between germline ends came to 3 bases. This CDR3 is 12 amino acids long. The germline V gene encodes CDR1 SGHAT and CDR2 FQNNGV. General study points: Receipt of two AZD1222 doses was followed by a rise in Spike-specific TCR breadth and depth. Baseline seropositivity occurred in only a handful of AZD1222 recipients. Reportedly, close to half of spike-specific TCRs are directed against unmutated variant regions. The donors showed a predominance of white British ancestry and of females, with possible underestimation of clonal diversity.

The receptor was derived from an adult who received the AZD1222 COVID-19 vaccine. Sequencing used peripheral blood, obtained 28 days after the second AZD1222 dose. The chain recombines TRBV11-2 with TRBJ2-7; D not resolved. In nucleotides, the CDR3 is TGTGCCAGCAGCTTCAGCTCCTACGAGCAGTACTTC. Amino acids: CASSFSSYEQYF.